The 31 T cell receptor beta chains reported below all come from one sample, sequenced in a study of blood T cell repertoires in COVID-19 (dated by TCRdb to about 2020). Library preparation employed the immunoSEQ multiplex PCR assay. TCRdb obtained this table from immuneACCESS and retained in-frame rearrangements with V and J assigned. These tables miss some clones; where compared with another copy, unresolved V genes account for less than half of the shortfall, and the remainder is unexplained. The table for this sample lists some 200,000 clones; around four fifths of them were counted only once. About a sixth of the sample lies in the top ten. Sequencing was done on a sample of peripheral blood. These receptors all stem from a woman of 80 years or more with active or convalescent COVID-19.

The V and J genes are TRBV7-2 and TRBJ2-6; tentatively, D is TRBD1 (6 bases). This CDR3 is built from 17 residues. Germline loops: CDR1 SGHTA, CDR2 FQGNSA. V was cut by 4 bases and J by 1 base, with 14 bases left in between. The DNA of the CDR3 is TGTGCCAGCAGCTCACAGGGAGTTCTGTCTGGGGCCAACGTCCTGACTTTC. It translates to CASSSQGVLSGANVLTF. The full variable domain, with the rest looked up from reference TRBV7-2 and TRBJ2-6, is GAGVSQSPSNKVTEKGKDVELRCDPISGHTALYWYRQSLGQGLEFLIYFQGNSAPDKSGLPSDRFSAERTGGSVSTLTIQRTQQEDSAVYLCASSSQGVLSGANVLTFGAGSRLTVL.

The V gene is TRBV24-1, the J gene TRBJ1-5; D is perhaps TRBD1 (5 bases). Germline V gives CDR1 KGHDR, CDR2 SFDVKD. V shed 3 bases and J shed 0 bases, with 8 bases lying between them. This CDR3 comprises 15 residues. CDR3 nucleotides: TGTGCCACCAGTGATCGTCAGGGTAGCAATCAGCCCCAGCATTTT. Amino acid sequence: CATSDRQGSNQPQHF.

DNA for the CDR3: TGTGCCAGCTCACTTACCGGGGCGGGAGGTACGAATGAGCAGTTCTTC. The encoded protein is CASSLTGAGGTNEQFF. The rearrangement links TRBV18 to TRBJ2-1; the match to TRBD2 covers 8 bases. With V trimmed by 4 bases and J by 7 bases, 12 bases remained unmatched. Germline lookup yields CDR1 KGHSH and CDR2 LQKENI. CDR3 length: 16 amino acids.

The V and J genes are TRBV28 and TRBJ2-7; 8 bases match TRBD1. Germline CDR1 and CDR2: MDHEN and SYDVKM. The junction had 11 bases not matched to a gene; V was cut back by 7 bases and J by 6 bases. The CDR3 runs to 14 residues. CDR3 amino acids: CASNSIADRAEQYF. Here the CDR3 DNA reads TGTGCCAGCAACTCAATTGCGGACAGGGCCGAGCAGTACTTC.

This sequence joins TRBV29-1 and TRBJ1-1; possibly TRBD1 for D (6 bases). With 8 bases removed from V and 1 base from J, the gap between germline ends came to 14 bases. The length of the CDR3 is 13 residues. From germline, CDR1 is SQVTM and CDR2 ANQGSEA. The CDR3, as DNA: TGCAGCACTCGCGCAGGGGAGAACACTGAAGCTTTCTTT. Translating it yields CSTRAGENTEAFF.

J is TRBJ2-3 and V is TRBV27; 10 nucleotides align to TRBD2. Trimming at V came to 5 bases and at J to 2 bases, leaving 10 bases not matched to a gene. Germline CDR1 MNHEY, CDR2 SMNVEV (reference sequence). CDR3 length: 17 residues. This chain's CDR3 is CASSRPRLAGPTDTQYF. The CDR3 DNA follows: TGTGCCAGCAGTCGACCTCGACTAGCGGGCCCCACAGATACGCAGTATTTT.

The chain carries TRBV7-9 and TRBJ2-7; TRBD1 agrees at 8 bases. The V gene end was trimmed by 0 bases and the J gene end by 10 bases; junction bases not matched to a gene: 2. This CDR3 is 12 amino acids long. Germline lookup yields CDR1 SEHNR and CDR2 FQNEAQ (reference sequence). CDR3 residues: CASSLADRDQYF. In DNA form, the CDR3 reads TGTGCCAGCAGCTTAGCGGACAGGGACCAGTACTTC.

The chain has TRBV27 and TRBJ2-2; possibly TRBD2 for D (5 bases). The CDR3 runs 14 residues. Per the germline V gene, CDR1 is MNHEY and CDR2 is SMNVEV (reference sequence). Between the trimmed V and J ends, which lost 2 bases and 4 bases, there was a span of 8 bases. The CDR3 sequence: CASSLMGSTGELFF. The CDR3 DNA reads as TGTGCCAGCAGTTTAATGGGGAGCACCGGGGAGCTGTTTTTT.

The V call is TRBV7-6, the J call TRBJ2-7; TRBD1 aligns across 8 bases. The germline gives CDR1 SGHVS, CDR2 FNYEAQ. The V gene end was trimmed by 5 bases and the J gene end by 2 bases; junction bases not matched to a gene: 8. The length of the CDR3 is 15 residues. CDR3 amino acids: CASSQTGTGAYEQYF. The CDR3 DNA follows: TGTGCCAGCAGCCAAACCGGGACAGGAGCCTACGAGCAGTACTTC.

The chain links TRBV19 to TRBJ1-1; 7 bases match TRBD1. The junction had 13 bases not matched to a gene; V was cut back by 2 bases and J by 4 bases. CDR1 and CDR2 (germline): LNHDA, SQIVND (reference sequence). The CDR3 totals 17 residues. DNA for the CDR3: TGTGCCAGTAGTATAAATGCAGGACAGGTTCGTCTCACTGAAGCTTTCTTT. Its protein product is CASSINAGQVRLTEAFF.

The J gene is TRBJ1-2, the V gene TRBV6-2 or TRBV6-3, with TRBD1 matching over 8 bases. Trimming took 5 bases from V and 4 from J; bases not matched to a gene: 12. The CDR3 contains 16 residues. CDR1 is MNHEY, CDR2 SVGEGT, per germline. The CDR3 sequence is CASSPTRQGRFYGYTF. Written as DNA, the CDR3 is TGTGCCAGCAGTCCAACCCGACAGGGGCGATTCTATGGCTACACCTTC.

This chain connects TRBV27 to TRBJ2-5; possibly TRBD1 for D (5 bases). CDR1 is MNHEY and CDR2 is SMNVEV in the germline V gene (reference sequence). V lost 6 bases to trimming and J lost 4 bases, with 12 bases between them. The CDR3 contains 13 residues. The CDR3 DNA reads TGTGCCAGCAGCTTCCAGGGAAGAGAGACCCAGTACTTC. This encodes CASSFQGRETQYF.

This clone was recorded only once. The J gene is TRBJ1-2, the V gene TRBV29-1, with D maybe TRBD1 (6 bases). Germline V gene data show CDR1 as SQVTM and CDR2 as ANQGSEA. CDR3 length: 11 amino acids. Trimming removed 4 bases from V and 13 bases from J, with 16 bases in between. DNA for the CDR3: TGCAGCGTTGGGGGGCAGGGTGGCGTCACCTTC. Protein sequence: CSVGGQGGVTF.

The chain has TRBV2 and TRBJ1-1, with TRBD1 as a possible D gene (6 bases). The CDR3 extends over 14 amino acids. V lost 7 bases and J 0 bases, leaving 12 bases between the germline ends. Germline V gene lookup returns CDR1 SNHLY and CDR2 FYNNEI. The CDR3 sequence is CASTLQGMNTEAFF. In DNA form, the CDR3 reads TGTGCCAGCACCCTACAGGGAATGAACACTGAAGCTTTCTTT.

This chain uses TRBV5-1 with TRBJ1-4; D might be TRBD1 (5 bases). The CDR3 is 16 residues long. From germline, CDR1 is SGHRS and CDR2 YFSETQ. V was trimmed by 0 bases and J by 0 bases, leaving 9 bases between them. The DNA for the CDR3 is TGCGCCAGCAGCTTGGGGGGCACAGCAACTAATGAAAAACTGTTTTTT. Protein: CASSLGGTATNEKLFF.

The rearrangement links TRBV29-1 to TRBJ2-2; TRBD2 might be the D (7 bases). The CDR3 is 11 residues long. Trimming cost V 7 bases and J 11 bases, with 14 bases left between them. Germline CDR1 is SQVTM and CDR2 is ANQGSEA. CDR3 sequence (DNA): TGCAGCGCTCGGGGGGCTGGAGAGCTGTTTTTT. Translation gives CSARGAGELFF.

This rearrangement joins TRBV18 to TRBJ2-7; perhaps TRBD2 as D (5 bases). The CDR3 covers 13 residues. V was cut by 5 bases and J by 5 bases, with 13 bases left in between. Per the germline V gene, CDR1 is KGHSH and CDR2 is LQKENI. CDR3 coding DNA: TGTGCCAGCTCATCCGGGGTCAATGACGAGCAGTACTTC. Amino acid sequence: CASSSGVNDEQYF. The variable domain in full, completed from reference TRBV18 and TRBJ2-7, reads NAGVMQNPRHLVRRRGQEARLRCSPMKGHSHVYWYRQLPEEGLKFMVYLQKENIIDESGMPKERFSAEFPKEGPSILRIQQVVRGDSAAYFCASSSGVNDEQYFGPGTRLTVT.

CDR3 DNA sequence: TGTGCCAGCAGCTATTCCGGGTCACTCAATGAAAAACTGTTTTTT. This sequence encodes CASSYSGSLNEKLFF. This chain uses TRBV5-4 with TRBJ1-4; no clear D gene. The CDR3 covers 15 residues. In germline, CDR1 is SGHNT, CDR2 YYREEE (reference sequence). The V gene lost 3 bases and the J gene lost 5 bases, with 14 bases spanning the gap.

V usage is TRBV9 and J usage is TRBJ1-5; D gene unclear. CDR3 length: 13 amino acids. Germline loops: CDR1 SGDLS, CDR2 YYNGEE. The V end lost 0 bases, the J end lost 4 bases, and 5 bases lay between the germline ends. For the CDR3, the DNA is TGTGCCAGCAGCGTAGATCAGAATCAGCCCCAGCATTTT. Translating gives CASSVDQNQPQHF.

CDR3 sequence (DNA): TGTGCCACTAAGGGGTTCCAAGAGACCCAGTACTTC. It translates to CATKGFQETQYF. V gene TRBV25-1 combines with J gene TRBJ2-5, with a weak D call TRBD1 (5 bases). Trimming took 10 bases from V and 1 from J, leaving 10 bases between them. The CDR3 length is 12 residues. Germline V lookup: CDR1 MGHDK, CDR2 SYGVNS.

The rearrangement joins TRBV5-1 to TRBJ1-1; 11 bases line up with TRBD1. From germline, CDR1 is SGHRS and CDR2 YFSETQ. Trimming removed 4 bases from V and 0 bases from J; junction bases left unmatched: 8. The CDR3 runs 17 residues. The CDR3 nucleotides are TGCGCCAGCAGCCCAGGACAGGGGGCTCGTTTGAACACTGAAGCTTTCTTT. Residues: CASSPGQGARLNTEAFF.

CDR3 DNA sequence: TGCAGCGCCACAGGGAAGGGGTTTGACTATGGCTACACCTTC. Its translation is CSATGKGFDYGYTF. The rearrangement uses TRBV29-1 and TRBJ1-2; D perhaps matches TRBD1 (6 bases). Trimming pared 7 bases from V and 3 bases from J, leaving 18 bases between. The CDR3 is 14 residues long. CDR1 and CDR2 (germline): SQVTM, ANQGSEA.

This sequence joins TRBV4-2 and TRBJ2-2, with D possibly TRBD2 on 5 matching bases. Trimming pared 3 bases from V and 6 bases from J, leaving 14 bases between. Germline V gene data show CDR1 as LGHNA and CDR2 as YNFKEQ. The CDR3 is 15 residues long. CDR3 protein: CASSQALAEAGELFF. As DNA, the CDR3 is TGTGCCAGCAGCCAGGCCCTAGCTGAGGCCGGGGAGCTGTTTTTT.

This sequence joins TRBV7-9 and TRBJ1-2, with 8 bases lining up with TRBD1. Looked up from germline, CDR1 is SEHNR and CDR2 is FQNEAQ (reference sequence). The V segment lost 3 bases and the J segment 4 bases; nucleotides outside the gene matches: 4. The CDR3 is made up of 14 amino acids. CDR3 in amino acids: CASSFGTGFYGYTF. The CDR3 bases are TGTGCCAGCAGCTTTGGGACAGGCTTCTATGGCTACACCTTC.

This rearrangement joins TRBV5-1 to TRBJ1-1; 12 nucleotides line up with TRBD1. The CDR3 length is 16 residues. Germline-derived CDR1 and CDR2 are SGHRS and YFSETQ. After removal of 4 bases from V and 3 bases from J, the junction contained 7 bases not matched to a gene. CDR3 DNA: TGCGCCAGCAGCGCCGGGACAGGGGGCGCCTACACTGAAGCTTTCTTT. Translating gives CASSAGTGGAYTEAFF.

The genes are TRBV5-4 and TRBJ2-4, with TRBD2 matching over 8 bases. The V gene end was trimmed by 0 bases and the J gene end by 7 bases; junction bases not matched to a gene: 3. The CDR3 sequence is 14 residues long. Germline CDR1 and CDR2: SGHNT and YYREEE (reference sequence). DNA of the CDR3: TGTGCCAGCAGCTTGGAAGGCGGGGGGAACATTCAGTACTTC. It codes for CASSLEGGGNIQYF. The full variable domain, completed using reference TRBV5-4 and TRBJ2-4, is ETGVTQSPTHLIKTRGQQVTLRCSSQSGHNTVSWYQQALGQGPQFIFQYYREEENGRGNFPPRFSGLQFPNYSSELNVNALELDDSALYLCASSLEGGGNIQYFGAGTRLSVL.

This rearrangement joins TRBV2 to TRBJ2-7, with 7 bases matching TRBD2. The CDR3 totals 14 residues. With 2 bases clipped from V and 4 bases from J, the junction kept 5 bases outside the gene matches. CDR1 is SNHLY and CDR2 is FYNNEI in the germline V gene. The CDR3 reads CASSEWGGGYEQYF. CDR3 nucleotide sequence: TGTGCCAGCAGTGAATGGGGGGGAGGGTACGAGCAGTACTTC.

The chain is built from TRBV4-1 and TRBJ1-2; the match to TRBD1 covers 7 bases. Unmatched junction bases numbered 2, after V lost 0 bases and J lost 4 bases. The CDR3 consists of 14 residues. Per germline, CDR1 MGHRA and CDR2 YSYEKL. CDR3 loop: CASSQEDRIYGYTF. CDR3 in DNA: TGCGCCAGCAGCCAAGAGGACAGGATCTATGGCTACACCTTC.

Only one count was recorded for this clone. V gene TRBV11-2 combines with J gene TRBJ2-3; 9 nucleotides line up with TRBD2. The V and J ends lost 1 base and 4 bases, in that order; junction bases with no gene match: 6. Germline values: CDR1 SGHAT, CDR2 FQNNGV. The CDR3 sequence is 16 residues long. Written as DNA, the CDR3 is TGTGCCAGCAGCTTAGTGGGACTAGCTGTGGCAGATACGCAGTATTTT. Amino acid sequence: CASSLVGLAVADTQYF.

A note on this clone: This specimen includes other DNA sequences encoding the same CDR3. The rearrangement joins TRBV28 to TRBJ2-7; TRBD2 matches at 14 bases. The CDR3 has 14 residues. With 5 bases clipped from V and 4 bases from J, the junction kept 1 base outside the gene matches. The germline V gene has CDR1 MDHEN and CDR2 SYDVKM. DNA of the CDR3: TGTGCCAGCAGTAGGACTAGCGGGGGGTACGAGCAGTACTTC. Protein product: CASSRTSGGYEQYF.

In this sample, this clone turned up a few times. The chain employs TRBV29-1 and TRBJ2-7, with D tentatively TRBD1 (5 bases). CDR3 length: 16 amino acids. The ends were cut back, 1 base at V and 3 bases at J, with 19 bases in the middle. Germline values: CDR1 SQVTM, CDR2 ANQGSEA. CDR3 residues: CSVEALGQGSDYEQYF. The CDR3 bases are TGCAGCGTTGAAGCTCTAGGGCAGGGTAGTGACTACGAGCAGTACTTC.